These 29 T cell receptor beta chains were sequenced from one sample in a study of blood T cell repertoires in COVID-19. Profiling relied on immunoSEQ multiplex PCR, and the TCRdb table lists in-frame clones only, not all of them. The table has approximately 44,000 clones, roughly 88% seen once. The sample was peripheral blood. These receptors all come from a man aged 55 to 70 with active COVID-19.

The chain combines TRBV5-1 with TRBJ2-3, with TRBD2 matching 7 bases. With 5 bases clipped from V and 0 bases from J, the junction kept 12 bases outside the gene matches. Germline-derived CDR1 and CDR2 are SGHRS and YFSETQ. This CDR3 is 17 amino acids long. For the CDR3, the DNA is TGCGCCAGCAGGTCACCCGCCAGCGGGGTTAGCACAGATACGCAGTATTTT. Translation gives CASRSPASGVSTDTQYF.

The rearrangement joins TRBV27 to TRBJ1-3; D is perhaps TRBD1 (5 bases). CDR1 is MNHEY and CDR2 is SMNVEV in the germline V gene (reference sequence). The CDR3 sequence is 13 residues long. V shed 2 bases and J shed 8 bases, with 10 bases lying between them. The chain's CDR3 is CASSLRRGYTIYF. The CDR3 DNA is TGTGCCAGCAGTTTACGTAGGGGATACACCATATATTTT.

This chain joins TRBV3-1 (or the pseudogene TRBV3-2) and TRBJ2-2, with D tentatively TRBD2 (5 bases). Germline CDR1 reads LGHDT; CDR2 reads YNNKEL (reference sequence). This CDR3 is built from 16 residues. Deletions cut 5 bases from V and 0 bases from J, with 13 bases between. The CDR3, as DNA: TGTGCCAGCAGCACGTTGACTACCACGAACACCGGGGAGCTGTTTTTT. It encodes CASSTLTTTNTGELFF.

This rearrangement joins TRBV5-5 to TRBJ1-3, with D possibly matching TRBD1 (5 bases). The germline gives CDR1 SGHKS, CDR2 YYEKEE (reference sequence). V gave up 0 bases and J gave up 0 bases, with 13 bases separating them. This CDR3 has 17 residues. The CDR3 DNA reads TGTGCCAGCAGCTTGGCGGTTAGGGGCCTCTCTGGAAACACCATATATTTT. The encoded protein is CASSLAVRGLSGNTIYF.

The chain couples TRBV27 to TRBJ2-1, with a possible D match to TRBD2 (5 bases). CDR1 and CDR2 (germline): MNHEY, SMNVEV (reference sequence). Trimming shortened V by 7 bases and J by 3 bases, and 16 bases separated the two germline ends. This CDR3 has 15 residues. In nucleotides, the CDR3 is TGTGCCAGCACGGAAACCAGCGGCAACTACAATGAGCAGTTCTTC. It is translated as CASTETSGNYNEQFF.

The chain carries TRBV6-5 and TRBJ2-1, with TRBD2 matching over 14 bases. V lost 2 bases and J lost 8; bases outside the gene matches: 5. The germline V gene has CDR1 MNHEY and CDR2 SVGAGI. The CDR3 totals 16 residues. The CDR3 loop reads CASSYTTSGRGDEQFF. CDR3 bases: TGTGCCAGCAGTTACACGACTAGCGGGAGGGGCGATGAGCAGTTCTTC.

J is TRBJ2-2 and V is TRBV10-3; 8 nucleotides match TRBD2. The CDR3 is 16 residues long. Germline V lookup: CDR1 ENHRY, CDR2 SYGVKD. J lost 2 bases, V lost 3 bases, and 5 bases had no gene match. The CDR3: CAISDGAGVNTGELFF. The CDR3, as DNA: TGTGCCATCAGTGATGGAGCGGGAGTCAACACCGGGGAGCTGTTTTTT.

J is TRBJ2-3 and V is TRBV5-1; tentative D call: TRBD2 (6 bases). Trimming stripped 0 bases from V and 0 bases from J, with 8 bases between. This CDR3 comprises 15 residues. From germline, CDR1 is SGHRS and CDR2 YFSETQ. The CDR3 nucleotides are TGCGCCAGCAGCTTGGGCGGGACTAGCACAGATACGCAGTATTTT. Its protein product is CASSLGGTSTDTQYF.

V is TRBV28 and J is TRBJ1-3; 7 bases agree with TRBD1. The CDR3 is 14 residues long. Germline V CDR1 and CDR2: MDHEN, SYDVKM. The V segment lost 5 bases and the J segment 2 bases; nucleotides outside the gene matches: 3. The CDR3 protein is CASSPGQTGNTIYF. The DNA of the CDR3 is TGTGCCAGCAGTCCGGGACAGACTGGAAACACCATATATTTT. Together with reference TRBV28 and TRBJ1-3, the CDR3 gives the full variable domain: DVKVTQSSRYLVKRTGEKVFLECVQDMDHENMFWYRQDPGLGLRLIYFSYDVKMKEKGDIPEGYSVSREKKERFSLILESASTNQTSMYLCASSPGQTGNTIYFGEGSWLTVV.

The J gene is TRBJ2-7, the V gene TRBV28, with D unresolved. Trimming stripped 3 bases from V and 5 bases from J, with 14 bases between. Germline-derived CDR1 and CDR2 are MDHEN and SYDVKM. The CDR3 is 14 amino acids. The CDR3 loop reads CASSLGSRLHEQYF. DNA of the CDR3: TGTGCCAGCAGTTTGGGCAGCCGCCTTCACGAGCAGTACTTC. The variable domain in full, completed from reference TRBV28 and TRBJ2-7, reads DVKVTQSSRYLVKRTGEKVFLECVQDMDHENMFWYRQDPGLGLRLIYFSYDVKMKEKGDIPEGYSVSREKKERFSLILESASTNQTSMYLCASSLGSRLHEQYFGPGTRLTVT.

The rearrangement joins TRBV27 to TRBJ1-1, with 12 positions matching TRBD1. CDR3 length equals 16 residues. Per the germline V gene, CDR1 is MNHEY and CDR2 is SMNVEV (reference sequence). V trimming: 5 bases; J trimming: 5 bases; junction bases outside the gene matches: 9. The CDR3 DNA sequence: TGTGCCAGCAGTGGGACAGGGGGCGCTTTATGGACTGAAGCTTTCTTT. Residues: CASSGTGGALWTEAFF.

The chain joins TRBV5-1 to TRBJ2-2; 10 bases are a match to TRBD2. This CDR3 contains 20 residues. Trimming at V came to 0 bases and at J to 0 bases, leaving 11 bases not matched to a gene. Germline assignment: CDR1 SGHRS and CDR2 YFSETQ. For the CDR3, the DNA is TGCGCCAGCAGCTTGGGGGCTAGCGGGAGTTGGGAGTCGAACACCGGGGAGCTGTTTTTT. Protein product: CASSLGASGSWESNTGELFF.

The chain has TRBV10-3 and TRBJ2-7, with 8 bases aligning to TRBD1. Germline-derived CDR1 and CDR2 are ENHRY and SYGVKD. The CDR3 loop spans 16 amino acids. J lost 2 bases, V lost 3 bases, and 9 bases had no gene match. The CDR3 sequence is CAISDPRQGRTYEQYF. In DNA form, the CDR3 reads TGTGCCATCAGTGACCCTCGACAGGGGCGCACCTACGAGCAGTACTTC.

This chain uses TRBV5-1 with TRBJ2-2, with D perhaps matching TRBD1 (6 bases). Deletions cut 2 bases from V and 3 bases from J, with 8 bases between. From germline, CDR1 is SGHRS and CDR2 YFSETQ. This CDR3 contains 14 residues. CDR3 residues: CASSLQGYTGELFF. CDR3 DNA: TGCGCCAGCAGCTTACAGGGTTACACCGGGGAGCTGTTTTTT.

The CDR3 DNA reads as TGTGCCAGCAGCCCGAAGACAGGAAACTATGGCTACACCTTC. Amino acid sequence: CASSPKTGNYGYTF. J is TRBJ1-2 and V is TRBV7-9; D perhaps matches TRBD1 (6 bases). There are 14 residues in the CDR3. Germline CDR1 and CDR2: SEHNR and FQNEAQ (reference sequence). Trimming removed 5 bases at V and 2 bases at J, with 12 bases between.

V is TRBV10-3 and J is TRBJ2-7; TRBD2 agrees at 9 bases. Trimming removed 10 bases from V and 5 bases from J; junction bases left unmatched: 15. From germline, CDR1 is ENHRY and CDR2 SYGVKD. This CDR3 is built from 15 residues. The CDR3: CATSSNSGRTDEQYF. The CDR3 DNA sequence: TGTGCCACATCTTCCAATAGCGGGAGAACGGACGAGCAGTACTTC.

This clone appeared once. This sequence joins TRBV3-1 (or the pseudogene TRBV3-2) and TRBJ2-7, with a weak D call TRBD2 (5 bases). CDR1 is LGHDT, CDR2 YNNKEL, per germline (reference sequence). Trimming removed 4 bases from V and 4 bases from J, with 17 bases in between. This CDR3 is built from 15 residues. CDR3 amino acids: CASSPSGSALYEQYF. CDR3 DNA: TGTGCCAGCAGCCCTTCGGGTAGCGCCTTGTACGAGCAGTACTTC.

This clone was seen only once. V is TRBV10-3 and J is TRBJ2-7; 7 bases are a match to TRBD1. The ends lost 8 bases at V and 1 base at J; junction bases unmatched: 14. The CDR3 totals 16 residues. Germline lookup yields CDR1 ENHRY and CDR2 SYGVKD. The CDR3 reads CAISEGTVSLSYEQYF. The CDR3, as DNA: TGTGCCATCTCCGAGGGGACAGTCTCTCTGTCCTACGAGCAGTACTTC.

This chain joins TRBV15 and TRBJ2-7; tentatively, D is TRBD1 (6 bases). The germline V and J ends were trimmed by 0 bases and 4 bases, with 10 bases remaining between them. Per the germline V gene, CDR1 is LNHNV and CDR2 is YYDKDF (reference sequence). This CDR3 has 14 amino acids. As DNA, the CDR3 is TGTGCCACCAGCAGAGAAGGGGGTGGGTACGAGCAGTACTTC. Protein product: CATSREGGGYEQYF.

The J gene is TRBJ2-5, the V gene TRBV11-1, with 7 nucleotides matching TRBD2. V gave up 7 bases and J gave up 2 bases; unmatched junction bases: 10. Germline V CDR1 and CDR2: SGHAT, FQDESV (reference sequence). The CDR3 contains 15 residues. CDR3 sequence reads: CASTMGRGAQETQYF. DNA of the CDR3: TGTGCCAGCACCATGGGGAGGGGCGCACAAGAGACCCAGTACTTC.

CDR3 amino acids: CASSHYIQGGTEAFF. The DNA for the CDR3 is TGCGCCAGCAGCCATTACATACAGGGGGGCACTGAAGCTTTCTTT. This sequence joins TRBV5-1 and TRBJ1-1; 8 bases agree with TRBD1. J was trimmed by 4 bases and V by 4 bases; bases with no gene match: 9. This CDR3 region has 15 residues. Germline CDR1 is SGHRS and CDR2 is YFSETQ.

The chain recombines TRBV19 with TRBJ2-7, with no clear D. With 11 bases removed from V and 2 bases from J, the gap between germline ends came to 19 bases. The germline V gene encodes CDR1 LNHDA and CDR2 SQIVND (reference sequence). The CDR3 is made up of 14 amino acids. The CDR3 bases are TGTGCCGTGAGTAGTCTTACAGTCCCCTACGAGCAGTACTTC. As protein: CAVSSLTVPYEQYF.

Written as DNA, the CDR3 is TGTGCCAGTAAAGTGGAGGGCTACGGTTCTAATGAAAAACTGTTTTTT. Translated, it gives CASKVEGYGSNEKLFF. This rearrangement joins TRBV2 to TRBJ1-4, with D hard to call. The ends were cut back, 9 bases at V and 3 bases at J, with 20 bases in the middle. From germline, CDR1 is SNHLY and CDR2 FYNNEI. The CDR3 totals 16 residues.

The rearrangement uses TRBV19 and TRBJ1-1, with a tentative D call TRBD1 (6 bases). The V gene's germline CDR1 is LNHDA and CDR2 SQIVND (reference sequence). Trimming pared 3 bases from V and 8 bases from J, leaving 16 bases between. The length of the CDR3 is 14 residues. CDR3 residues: CASSIRQVAREAFF. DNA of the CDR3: TGTGCCAGTAGTATTAGACAGGTCGCCCGAGAAGCTTTCTTT. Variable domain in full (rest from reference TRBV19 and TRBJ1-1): DGGITQSPKYLFRKEGQNVTLSCEQNLNHDAMYWYRQDPGQGLRLIYYSQIVNDFQKGDIAEGYSVSREKKESFPLTVTSAQKNPTAFYLCASSIRQVAREAFFGQGTRLTVV.

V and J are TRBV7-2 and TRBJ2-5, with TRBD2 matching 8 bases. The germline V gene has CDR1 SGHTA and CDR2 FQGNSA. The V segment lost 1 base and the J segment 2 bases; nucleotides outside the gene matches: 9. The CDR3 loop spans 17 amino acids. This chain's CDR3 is CASSLGSLAGQQETQYF. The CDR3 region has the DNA TGTGCCAGCAGCTTAGGCAGTCTAGCGGGTCAACAAGAGACCCAGTACTTC.

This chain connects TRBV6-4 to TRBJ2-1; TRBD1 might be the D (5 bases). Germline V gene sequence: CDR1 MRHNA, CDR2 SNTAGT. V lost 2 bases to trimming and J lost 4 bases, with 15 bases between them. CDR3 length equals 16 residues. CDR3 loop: CASSDTDSRWYNEQFF. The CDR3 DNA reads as TGTGCCAGCAGTGACACAGACAGTCGATGGTACAATGAGCAGTTCTTC.

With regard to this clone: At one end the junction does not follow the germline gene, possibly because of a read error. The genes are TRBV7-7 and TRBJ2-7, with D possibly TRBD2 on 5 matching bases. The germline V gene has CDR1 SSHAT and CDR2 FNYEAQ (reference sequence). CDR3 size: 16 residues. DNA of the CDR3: TGTGCTAGCAGCCCCCGGACTGAGGATCCCTTTTACGAGCAGTACTTC. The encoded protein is CASSPRTEDPFYEQYF.

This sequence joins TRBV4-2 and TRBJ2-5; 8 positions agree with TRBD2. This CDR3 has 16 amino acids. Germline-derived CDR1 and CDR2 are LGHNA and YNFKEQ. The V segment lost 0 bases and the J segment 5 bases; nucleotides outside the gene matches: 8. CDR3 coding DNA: TGTGCCAGCAGCCAAGATGGAGCGGGAGTTGGCGAGACCCAGTACTTC. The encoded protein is CASSQDGAGVGETQYF.

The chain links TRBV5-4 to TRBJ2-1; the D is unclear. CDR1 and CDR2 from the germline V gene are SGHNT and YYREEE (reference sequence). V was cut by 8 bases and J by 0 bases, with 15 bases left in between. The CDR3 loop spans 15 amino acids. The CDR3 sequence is CASQISSSSYNEQFF. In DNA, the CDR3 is TGTGCCAGTCAGATAAGTTCTAGCTCCTACAATGAGCAGTTCTTC.